This TCR beta chain was observed in a study of T cell responses to AZD1222 COVID-19 vaccine. Whole-study results and caveats: Without day 14 samples, only post-peak T cell repertoires were studied. Spike-specific TCR breadth and depth both grew after two AZD1222 doses.

Remarks on this clone: Its target is unknown.

This table comes from immunoSEQ multiplex PCR, and its TCRdb copy is limited to in-frame clones, with some not included. Here the sample spans over 150,000 clones, about nine tenths being singletons. Germline values: CDR1 SGDLS, CDR2 YYNGEE. The CDR3 totals 15 residues. V lost 2 bases and J lost 1, with 7 bases in between. The clonotype was recovered from an adult in good health. The sequencing used peripheral blood, collected on day 0 of AZD1222 vaccination. This rearrangement joins TRBV9 to TRBJ2-6, with no clear D. This chain's CDR3 is CASSVAKSGANVLTF. The CDR3 bases are TGTGCCAGCAGCGTGGCTAAGTCTGGGGCCAACGTCCTGACTTTC.